The T cell receptor (beta chain) under discussion was sequenced for a study of T cell responses to AZD1222 COVID-19 vaccine. Overall study results and limits: Spike-specific TCR repertoires showed rising breadth and depth after two AZD1222 doses. Clonal diversity was possibly underestimated, and white British individuals and females predominated among donors. Targets within unmutated variant regions were reportedly found for nearly half of spike-specific TCRs.

Data came from immunoSEQ multiplex PCR; TCRdb stores just in-frame clones and leaves some out. The profile shows tens of thousands of clones, 80% of them singletons. With regard to this clone: No antigen is known for it.

CDR1 SGHKS and CDR2 YYEKEE come from the germline V gene (reference sequence). Trimming shortened V by 0 bases and J by 4 bases, and 2 bases separated the two germline ends. This CDR3 spans 12 amino acids. The V and J genes are TRBV5-5 and TRBJ1-3; D uncertain. This receptor was identified in an adult who received the AZD1222 COVID-19 vaccine. Sequenced here: peripheral blood, sampled 28 days after the second AZD1222 dose. The DNA for the CDR3 is TGTGCCAGCAGCTTGGAAGGAAACACCATATATTTT. Translation gives CASSLEGNTIYF.